Here is one TCR beta chain with its context. The antigen is undetermined. The record originates from a study of cytomegalovirus exposure and HLA in healthy donors. Across the whole study: Counted in an early data release were roughly 87 million unique TCRs from HLA-typed donors.

The study ran its PCR with 60 Vbeta and 13 Jbeta primers. The table came from immunoSEQ multiplex PCR; TCRdb's copy has only in-frame clones and leaves some out. The sample yields about 160,000 clones, about 75% seen once. CDR1 is SNHLY, CDR2 FYNNEI, per germline. This CDR3 contains 14 residues. The V gene lost 8 bases and the J gene lost 2 bases, with 15 bases spanning the gap. Despite likely unrecorded immune exposures, the donors were nominally healthy at the time of sampling. General study findings and limits: Rare TCR sequences predominated, though certain public TCRs were found in many donors. A later analysis found that most CMV-associated TCR beta chains appeared HLA-restricted.

This TCR came from a female donor in good health and CMV-seronegative. The sample taken for sequencing was PBMCs. The V call is TRBV2, the J call TRBJ1-2; possibly TRBD1 for D (6 bases). The CDR3 sequence: CASVEQGLNYGYTF. The DNA of the CDR3 is TGTGCCAGCGTAGAACAGGGTTTGAACTATGGCTACACCTTC.